This T cell receptor beta chain derives from a study of molecular identifiers for immune sequencing clone quantification. The wider study: Replicate RNA came from 20,000 or 100,000 naive CD8 cells and was split five ways, and four parts were sequenced.

Trimming stripped 0 bases from V and 2 bases from J, with 19 bases between. Germline loops: CDR1 SEHNR, CDR2 FQNEAQ (reference sequence). The CDR3 consists of 18 residues. Bulk libraries came from a prior protocol with listed TCR primers. MiXCR, applied by TCRdb to the PCR reads, yields one record per CDR3 protein. The table has 50,000 to 65,000 distinct CDR3 sequences, around 25% seen once. The authors sorted naive CD8 T cells as CD8+CD4-CCR7+CD45RA+. This clonotype turned up a few times. This sequence originates from a human donor in good health. Some libraries in this study had Jurkat cell RNA spiked in. The sequenced sample consisted of naive CD8+ T cells from blood, with Jurkat cell RNA spiked in. Documented subset: FACS-sorted CD8+CD4-CCR7+CD45RA+ naive T cells. The V gene is TRBV7-9, the J gene TRBJ2-5, with D uncertain. CDR3 bases: TGTGCCAGCAGCTTAGCGGGCCGCGGCCGGCGTTATCAAGAGACCCAGTACTTC. Protein product: CASSLAGRGRRYQETQYF. The complete variable domain, with remaining parts taken from reference TRBV7-9 and TRBJ2-5, reads DTGVSQNPRHKITKRGQNVTFRCDPISEHNRLYWYRQTLGQGPEFLTYFQNEAQLEKSRLLSDRFSAERPKGSFSTLEIQRTEQGDSAMYLCASSLAGRGRRYQETQYFGPGTRLLVL.